Listed here are 21 T cell receptor beta chains from one sample, sequenced in a study of early T cells in non-severe SARS-CoV-2 infection. One entry per CDR3 protein, called by TCRdb with MiXCR from the 5' RACE reads. The table includes over 30,000 distinct CDR3 sequences, 7.9% detected once. Material: whole blood, obtained at baseline. These receptors were collected from an adult who was a healthcare worker with PCR-confirmed SARS-CoV-2 infection or an uninfected control (not recorded which).

The table lists this clonotype with many counts. The chain links TRBV30 to TRBJ1-5; D ambiguous. Trimming shortened V by 0 bases and J by 3 bases, and 15 bases separated the two germline ends. The V gene's germline CDR1 is GTSNPN and CDR2 SVGIG (reference sequence). The CDR3 covers 16 residues. DNA of the CDR3: TGTGCCTGGAGTGTAGGATTTATCCAGGACAATCAGCCCCAGCATTTT. Protein product: CAWSVGFIQDNQPQHF.

The table lists this clonotype with many counts. J is TRBJ1-1 and V is TRBV5-5; D not certain. Looked up from germline, CDR1 is SGHKS and CDR2 is YYEKEE (reference sequence). CDR3 length equals 14 residues. The V end lost 0 bases, the J end lost 4 bases, and 10 bases lay between the germline ends. CDR3 sequence: CASSLGAGPTEAFF. The CDR3 nucleotides read TGTGCCAGCAGCTTGGGTGCTGGACCCACTGAAGCTTTCTTT.

This clonotype has ten or more counts. V gene TRBV7-2 combines with J gene TRBJ2-5; D possibly matches TRBD1 or TRBD2 (6 bases each). V was clipped by 6 bases and J by 10 bases, with 18 bases between them. CDR1 and CDR2 (germline): SGHTA, FQGNSA. The length of the CDR3 is 13 residues. CDR3 DNA: TGTGCCAGCAGTCCTGACAGGAGGGGTAGCCAGTACTTC. Amino acids: CASSPDRRGSQYF.

This chain links TRBV7-9 with TRBJ2-7, with D possibly matching TRBD1 (5 bases). This CDR3 is built from 12 residues. Between the trimmed V and J ends, which lost 5 bases and 3 bases, there was a span of 8 bases. Germline CDR1 SEHNR, CDR2 FQNEAQ (reference sequence). The CDR3 sequence is CASSRQNYEQYF. CDR3 DNA: TGTGCCAGCAGCCGACAGAACTACGAGCAGTACTTC.

This clonotype was counted only a few times. The chain has TRBV7-3 and TRBJ2-2; D is uncertain. The CDR3 runs 13 residues. Trimming stripped 5 bases from V and 2 bases from J, with 6 bases between. CDR1 is SGHTA and CDR2 is FQGTGA in the germline V gene. CDR3 sequence (DNA): TGTGCCAGCAGCACCGGAAACACCGGGGAGCTGTTTTTT. Translated: CASSTGNTGELFF.

This clonotype appeared a few times. The chain is built from TRBV6-6 and TRBJ2-3; 9 bases map to TRBD1. J was trimmed by 3 bases and V by 7 bases; bases with no gene match: 8. From germline, CDR1 is MNHNY and CDR2 SVGAGI (reference sequence). The CDR3 has 15 amino acids. The CDR3 loop is CASNEQGAQTDTQYF. In nucleotides, the CDR3 is TGTGCCAGCAACGAACAGGGGGCGCAGACAGATACGCAGTATTTT.

This clonotype was counted many times. The chain is built from TRBV4-3 and TRBJ2-5; D is unresolved. V gave up 0 bases and J gave up 0 bases, with 14 bases separating them. This CDR3 region has 17 residues. Germline CDR1 reads LGHNA; CDR2 reads YSLEER. CDR3 coding DNA: TGCGCCAGCAGCCAAGATTGGGCGGAACCTTACCAAGAGACCCAGTACTTC. Amino acid sequence: CASSQDWAEPYQETQYF.

This clonotype was seen repeatedly, ten times or more. The V call is TRBV5-1, the J call TRBJ1-2; 7 nucleotides match TRBD1. Germline loops: CDR1 SGHRS, CDR2 YFSETQ. Germline trimming cut 0 bases from V and 8 bases from J; bases unmatched to any gene: 7. This CDR3 has 14 residues. The CDR3 here is CASSLEPDRAGYTF. CDR3 nucleotides: TGCGCCAGCAGCTTGGAACCAGACAGGGCAGGCTACACCTTC. Full variable domain (rest looked up from reference TRBV5-1 and TRBJ1-2): KAGVTQTPRYLIKTRGQQVTLSCSPISGHRSVSWYQQTPGQGLQFLFEYFSETQRNKGNFPGRFSGRQFSNSRSEMNVSTLELGDSALYLCASSLEPDRAGYTFGSGTRLTVV.

This clonotype was found a few times. This chain joins TRBV6-1 and TRBJ2-2, with D unresolved. This CDR3 comprises 12 residues. From germline, CDR1 is MNHNS and CDR2 SASEGT. V shed 6 bases and J shed 2 bases, with 4 bases lying between them. The DNA for the CDR3 is TGTGCCAGCAGAGGAAACACCGGGGAGCTGTTTTTT. Amino acid sequence: CASRGNTGELFF.

In its sample, this clonotype was seen a few times. The V call is TRBV28, the J call TRBJ2-7; D might be TRBD2 (5 bases). V lost 3 bases to trimming and J lost 2 bases, with 17 bases between them. This CDR3 spans 16 amino acids. CDR1 and CDR2 (germline): MDHEN, SYDVKM. The CDR3 nucleotides read TGTGCCAGCAGTTTTTCGTTGAGGACTTTAGCCTACGAGCAGTACTTC. Amino acid sequence: CASSFSLRTLAYEQYF.

In its sample, this clonotype was seen many times. The chain couples TRBV12-3 or TRBV12-4 to TRBJ1-4; 9 bases align to TRBD1. With V trimmed by 5 bases and J by 7 bases, 5 bases remained unmatched. The CDR3 covers 14 residues. The CDR3 reads CASSVTGGGEKLFF. DNA for the CDR3: TGTGCCAGCAGTGTGACAGGGGGAGGTGAAAAACTGTTTTTT.

The chain links TRBV11-2 to TRBJ2-6, with no clear D. Germline values: CDR1 SGHAT, CDR2 FQNNGV. The CDR3 has 17 residues. Trimming pared 5 bases from V and 0 bases from J, leaving 14 bases between. CDR3 coding DNA: TGTGCCAGCAGCCCACGTGGCCTTAACTCTGGGGCCAACGTCCTGACTTTC. This codes for CASSPRGLNSGANVLTF.

The chain links TRBV4-2 to TRBJ2-7; D is unresolved. Trimming took off 0 bases at V and 1 base at J, with 10 bases between the two ends. CDR3 length: 15 amino acids. The V gene's germline CDR1 is LGHNA and CDR2 YNFKEQ. The CDR3 loop is CASSQDPGSSYEQYF. CDR3 nucleotides: TGTGCCAGCAGCCAAGATCCAGGCTCATCCTACGAGCAGTACTTC.

This clonotype was seen at least ten times. This chain links TRBV10-3 with TRBJ2-7; D is possibly TRBD1 (6 bases). V was cut by 7 bases and J by 3 bases, with 13 bases left in between. This CDR3 is built from 13 residues. Germline V gives CDR1 ENHRY, CDR2 SYGVKD. Here the CDR3 reads CAINQGGNYEQYF. CDR3 nucleotides: TGTGCCATCAACCAAGGGGGAAACTACGAGCAGTACTTC.

The CDR3 DNA reads TGTGCCAGCAACGGTCGGACAGGCCCGGACACTGAAGCTTTCTTT. This gives the protein CASNGRTGPDTEAFF. This rearrangement joins TRBV6-6 to TRBJ1-1; 7 bases agree with TRBD1. The CDR3 runs 15 residues. With 7 bases clipped from V and 3 bases from J, the junction kept 11 bases outside the gene matches. Germline lookup yields CDR1 MNHNY and CDR2 SVGAGI (reference sequence).

This clonotype came up many times. This chain links TRBV5-1 with TRBJ2-1; D is perhaps TRBD1 (5 bases). This CDR3 is built from 17 residues. V was clipped by 2 bases and J by 0 bases, with 15 bases between them. Germline CDR1 reads SGHRS; CDR2 reads YFSETQ. DNA of the CDR3: TGCGCCAGCAGCTTACAAACAGGCCGGAGCTCCTACAATGAGCAGTTCTTC. Translation gives CASSLQTGRSSYNEQFF.

This clonotype occurred a few times. The rearrangement joins TRBV19 to TRBJ2-1; D perhaps matches TRBD2 (7 bases). Trimming cost V 2 bases and J 8 bases, with 22 bases left between them. The V gene's germline CDR1 is LNHDA and CDR2 SQIVND (reference sequence). The CDR3 spans 17 residues. The CDR3 bases are TGTGCCAGTAGTATACCCTCGGCGGGGGCCCATATCGATGAGCAGTTCTTC. Its translation: CASSIPSAGAHIDEQFF. Full variable domain (rest looked up from reference TRBV19 and TRBJ2-1): DGGITQSPKYLFRKEGQNVTLSCEQNLNHDAMYWYRQDPGQGLRLIYYSQIVNDFQKGDIAEGYSVSREKKESFPLTVTSAQKNPTAFYLCASSIPSAGAHIDEQFFGPGTRLTVL.

This clonotype was observed a few times. This chain uses TRBV5-1 with TRBJ2-5; D perhaps matches TRBD2 (5 bases). The CDR3 totals 13 residues. Germline V gene data show CDR1 as SGHRS and CDR2 as YFSETQ. Deletions cut 4 bases from V and 4 bases from J, with 11 bases between. The CDR3 here is CASSREGLETQYF. In DNA form, the CDR3 reads TGCGCCAGCAGCCGAGAGGGATTAGAGACCCAGTACTTC.

This clonotype was counted ten times or more. The chain uses TRBV7-6 and TRBJ2-1; possibly TRBD2 for D (7 bases). From germline, CDR1 is SGHVS and CDR2 FNYEAQ. The CDR3 covers 16 residues. V was pared by 6 bases and J by 3 bases, with 18 bases between. As DNA, the CDR3 is TGTGCCAGCAGTCTTGGGGGGGGGCCCGTCTACAATGAGCAGTTCTTC. Protein: CASSLGGGPVYNEQFF.

This clonotype has ten or more counts. The J gene is TRBJ1-1, the V gene TRBV7-9, with 10 bases that match TRBD1. Germline V gene data show CDR1 as SEHNR and CDR2 as FQNEAQ (reference sequence). V was pared by 3 bases and J by 1 base, with 5 bases of the junction left unmatched. This CDR3 region has 16 residues. The CDR3 sequence is CASSFRTGGPNTEAFF. The CDR3 nucleotides are TGTGCCAGCAGCTTTAGGACAGGGGGTCCGAACACTGAAGCTTTCTTT.

This clonotype was detected only a few times. The chain recombines TRBV7-9 with TRBJ1-2; D unresolved. Trimming took 3 bases from V and 4 from J, leaving 21 bases between them. CDR3 length: 17 residues. The germline V gene has CDR1 SEHNR and CDR2 FQNEAQ (reference sequence). CDR3 bases: TGTGCCAGCAGCTTGTCAGGCGGCGAGGGTATTGTCTATGGCTACACCTTC. Its translation: CASSLSGGEGIVYGYTF.